These T cell receptor beta chains were read from a single sample in a study of beta chain features in type 1 diabetes. Profiled with immunoSEQ multiplex PCR; TCRdb holds only in-frame clones, not every one. The sample lists 20,000 to 30,000 clones; approximately 69% were seen once. Sequencing was carried out using Tregs from blood. The source of these receptors is a man aged 18 to 29 with type 1 diabetes. CDR3s include the opening cysteine and the closing phenylalanine or tryptophan. The order of the fields is J gene, D gene, V gene, clone size, CDR3 protein, CDR3 DNA. A D gene is named only where the DNA matches it firmly. Clone size appears in some rows only: once, few, many, or a class for an expanded clone.

TRBJ2-2	.	TRBV29-1	.	CSVVRATTGELFF	TGCAGCGTTGTGCGGGCCACCACCGGGGAGCTGTTTTTT
TRBJ2-1	.	TRBV5-1	.	CASSLGSGAYNEQFF	TGCGCCAGCAGCTTGGGTAGCGGAGCGTACAATGAGCAGTTCTTC
TRBJ1-2	.	TRBV14	few	CASSQAVSYGYTF	TGTGCCAGCAGCCAAGCCGTGTCCTATGGCTACACCTTC
TRBJ1-6	.	TRBV4-1	.	CASSHERDAALHF	TGCGCCAGCAGCCACGAGAGGGATGCAGCCCTCCACTTT
TRBJ2-3	TRBD2	TRBV7-2	.	CASSLAPGGGTDTQYF	TGTGCCAGCAGCTTAGCCCCGGGCGGGGGGACAGATACGCAGTATTTT
TRBJ2-5	TRBD1	TRBV7-2	.	CASSWGQGGRTQYF	TGTGCCAGCAGCTGGGGACAGGGGGGGCGGACCCAGTACTTC
TRBJ1-2	.	TRBV28	.	CASNPGEPNYGYTF	TGTGCCAGCAATCCCGGAGAGCCTAACTATGGCTACACCTTC
TRBJ1-6	.	TRBV28	.	CASSFAWRAGSPLHF	TGTGCCAGCAGTTTTGCGTGGAGGGCCGGGTCACCCCTCCACTTT
TRBJ1-1	.	TRBV5-8	once	CASSITGGFMNTEAFF	TGTGCCAGCAGCATCACGGGGGGGTTCATGAACACTGAAGCTTTCTTT
TRBJ1-2	.	TRBV19	.	CASTPSGGLGGYTF	TGTGCCAGTACTCCCTCGGGGGGGCTTGGTGGCTACACCTTC
TRBJ1-1	.	TRBV4-3	few	CASSQSQIMNTEAFF	TGCGCCAGCAGCCAGTCACAGATTATGAACACTGAAGCTTTCTTT
TRBJ2-4	.	TRBV6-5	.	CASSYGDRGNIQYF	TGTGCCAGCAGTTACGGTGATCGCGGAAACATTCAGTACTTC
TRBJ2-1	TRBD2	TRBV5-1	few	CASSLGSGAYNEQFF	TGCGCCAGCAGCTTGGGTAGCGGGGCCTACAATGAGCAGTTCTTC
TRBJ1-5	.	TRBV18	.	CASSLGQSNQPQHF	TGTGCCAGCTCACTTGGACAGAGCAATCAGCCCCAGCATTTT
TRBJ2-5	TRBD1	TRBV2	.	CASSRRTGVETQYF	TGTGCCAGCAGTAGGAGGACAGGGGTCGAGACCCAGTACTTC
TRBJ2-1	.	TRBV7-6	.	CASSLEAGSSYNEQFF	TGTGCCAGCAGCTTAGAGGCGGGTAGCTCCTACAATGAGCAGTTCTTC
TRBJ2-7	TRBD2	TRBV5-1	.	CASSLGLVTSYEQYF	TGCGCCAGCAGCCTGGGACTAGTAACCTCCTACGAGCAGTACTTC
TRBJ2-7	TRBD1	TRBV28	.	CASNGQGVSLGQYF	TGTGCCAGCAATGGACAGGGGGTTTCGTTGGGGCAGTACTTC
TRBJ1-1	.	TRBV28	.	CASSEMNTEAFF	TGTGCCAGCAGTGAGATGAACACTGAAGCTTTCTTT
TRBJ2-5	.	TRBV19	.	CASSNRQLGSQYF	TGTGCCAGTAGTAACCGACAGTTGGGCTCCCAGTACTTC
TRBJ2-3	.	TRBV28	.	CASSFPGLATDTQYF	TGTGCCAGCAGTTTCCCGGGACTTGCCACAGATACGCAGTATTTT
TRBJ2-1	.	TRBV7-8	.	CASSLGSHNEQFF	TGTGCCAGCAGCTTAGGGAGCCACAATGAGCAGTTCTTC
TRBJ2-1	TRBD2	TRBV11-2	.	CASSPTSGTYNEQFF	TGTGCCAGCAGCCCCACTAGCGGAACCTACAATGAGCAGTTCTTC
TRBJ2-6	TRBD1	TRBV5-1	few	CASSRGQGSGSGANVLTF	TGCGCCAGCAGCAGGGGACAGGGGTCAGGCTCTGGGGCCAACGTCCTGACTTTC
TRBJ2-1	.	TRBV2	.	CASSEMAGNEQFF	TGTGCCAGCAGTGAAATGGCAGGGAATGAGCAGTTCTTC
TRBJ2-1	.	TRBV7-9	.	CASSWRGRGSYNEQFF	TGTGCCAGCAGCTGGCGGGGCCGCGGCTCCTACAATGAGCAGTTCTTC
TRBJ2-1	.	TRBV5-1	few	CASSADQVYNEQFF	TGCGCCAGCAGCGCGGATCAAGTCTACAATGAGCAGTTCTTC
TRBJ2-4	TRBD1	TRBV10-2	.	CASRGQANIQYF	TGCGCCAGCAGGGGACAGGCAAACATTCAGTACTTC
TRBJ1-5	.	TRBV21-1	few	CASSTGQGIDQPQHF	TGTGCCAGCAGCACCGGACAGGGGATAGATCAGCCCCAGCATTTT
TRBJ1-2	.	TRBV28	.	CASLSRLGAVDYGYTF	TGTGCCAGCCTTTCTCGGTTGGGGGCGGTCGATTATGGCTACACCTTC
TRBJ2-7	.	TRBV2	.	CASSARRNYEQYF	TGTGCCAGCAGTGCTAGGAGAAACTACGAGCAGTACTTC
TRBJ2-3	.	TRBV28	.	CASSSPGITDTQYF	TGTGCCAGCAGTTCACCGGGGATCACAGATACGCAGTATTTT
TRBJ2-2	.	TRBV19	.	CASSKRMMGQSFMRGRKTGELFF	TGTGCCAGCAGTAAAAGGATGATGGGACAGAGTTTTATGCGCGGGAGGAAAACCGGGGAGCTGTTTTTT
TRBJ2-6	TRBD2	TRBV18	.	CASSRSGLGGANVLTF	TGTGCCAGCTCCAGGTCCGGACTAGGTGGGGCCAACGTCCTGACTTTC
TRBJ2-7	.	TRBV2	once	CASRQGSSYEQYF	TGTGCCAGCAGGCAGGGCTCCTCCTACGAGCAGTACTTC
TRBJ2-1	.	TRBV28	.	CASSSEVRHFNEQFF	TGTGCCAGCAGTTCGGAGGTCCGGCACTTCAATGAGCAGTTCTTC
TRBJ2-5	.	TRBV4-2	.	CASQRASGEQYF	TGTGCCAGCCAACGGGCTTCGGGGGAGCAGTACTTC
TRBJ2-3	TRBD2	TRBV7-2	few	CASSYRGVDTDTQYF	TGTGCCAGCAGCTACCGGGGGGTCGACACAGATACGCAGTATTTT
TRBJ2-1	TRBD2	TRBV30	.	CAWSVGTSGGNEQFF	TGTGCCTGGAGTGTAGGAACTAGCGGGGGGAATGAGCAGTTCTTC
TRBJ2-7	TRBD1	TRBV11-2	.	CASSFTGGLSYEQYF	TGTGCCAGCAGCTTCACAGGGGGCTTATCCTACGAGCAGTACTTC
TRBJ1-4	.	TRBV7-8	.	CASSREGGREKLFF	TGTGCCAGCAGCAGAGAGGGGGGGCGCGAAAAACTGTTTTTT
TRBJ2-4	TRBD1	TRBV27	few	CASSLWTGGGGKNIQYF	TGTGCCAGCAGTTTATGGACAGGGGGAGGGGGCAAAAACATTCAGTACTTC
TRBJ2-3	.	TRBV5-1	.	CASSFSEDTQYF	TGCGCCAGCAGCTTTAGCGAAGATACGCAGTATTTT
TRBJ2-3	TRBD2	TRBV28	.	CASSSLGGVSTDTQYF	TGTGCCAGCAGTTCACTCGGGGGGGTGAGCACAGATACGCAGTATTTT
TRBJ2-7	TRBD1	TRBV7-8	.	CASSPYRDRVYEQYF	TGTGCCAGCAGCCCATACCGGGACAGAGTCTACGAGCAGTACTTC
TRBJ1-1	TRBD1	TRBV5-1	.	CASRNGQGAEAFF	TGCGCCAGCAGAAACGGACAGGGGGCTGAAGCTTTCTTT
TRBJ2-4	TRBD2	TRBV7-6	once	CASSLEAGGAKNIQYF	TGTGCCAGCAGCTTAGAAGCGGGGGGAGCCAAAAACATTCAGTACTTC